This TCR beta chain was retrieved from a study of T cells in Graves' hyperthyroidism and ophthalmopathy. Using RNA transcripts as the source, TCR beta CDR3 regions were amplified. During a first-round RT-PCR of the TCR CDR3, the HTBI primer set was used. Each CDR3 protein is one row after TCRdb ran MiXCR on the multiplex PCR reads. Here the sample spans around 280,000 distinct CDR3 sequences, about an eighth being singletons. This clonotype was observed at least ten times. Its specificity is unknown. Germline-derived CDR1 and CDR2 are SGHAT and FQNNGV. This CDR3 is built from 14 residues. The V end was cut by 0 bases, the J end by 3 bases, with 7 bases between. Newly diagnosed hyperthyroidism, duration under 2 months, in patients aged 18 to 65. In making diagnoses, clinical symptoms, serum thyroxine and TRAb, thyroid ultrasound and orbital computed tomography were all used. The PBMCs were taken from approximately 9 ml of fresh peripheral blood.

Study-wide results and caveats: Model-based prediction identified ophthalmopathy a median roughly 6.1 months prior to its onset.

Sequencing was carried out using blood. The TCR sequence derives from a woman aged 30 to 39 with Graves' hyperthyroidism that later progressed to Graves' ophthalmopathy. The chain uses TRBV11-2 and TRBJ2-3, with a possible D match to TRBD1 (6 bases). For the CDR3, the DNA is TGTGCCAGCAGCTTAGATCAGGGGACAGATACGCAGTATTTT. Its protein is CASSLDQGTDTQYF.